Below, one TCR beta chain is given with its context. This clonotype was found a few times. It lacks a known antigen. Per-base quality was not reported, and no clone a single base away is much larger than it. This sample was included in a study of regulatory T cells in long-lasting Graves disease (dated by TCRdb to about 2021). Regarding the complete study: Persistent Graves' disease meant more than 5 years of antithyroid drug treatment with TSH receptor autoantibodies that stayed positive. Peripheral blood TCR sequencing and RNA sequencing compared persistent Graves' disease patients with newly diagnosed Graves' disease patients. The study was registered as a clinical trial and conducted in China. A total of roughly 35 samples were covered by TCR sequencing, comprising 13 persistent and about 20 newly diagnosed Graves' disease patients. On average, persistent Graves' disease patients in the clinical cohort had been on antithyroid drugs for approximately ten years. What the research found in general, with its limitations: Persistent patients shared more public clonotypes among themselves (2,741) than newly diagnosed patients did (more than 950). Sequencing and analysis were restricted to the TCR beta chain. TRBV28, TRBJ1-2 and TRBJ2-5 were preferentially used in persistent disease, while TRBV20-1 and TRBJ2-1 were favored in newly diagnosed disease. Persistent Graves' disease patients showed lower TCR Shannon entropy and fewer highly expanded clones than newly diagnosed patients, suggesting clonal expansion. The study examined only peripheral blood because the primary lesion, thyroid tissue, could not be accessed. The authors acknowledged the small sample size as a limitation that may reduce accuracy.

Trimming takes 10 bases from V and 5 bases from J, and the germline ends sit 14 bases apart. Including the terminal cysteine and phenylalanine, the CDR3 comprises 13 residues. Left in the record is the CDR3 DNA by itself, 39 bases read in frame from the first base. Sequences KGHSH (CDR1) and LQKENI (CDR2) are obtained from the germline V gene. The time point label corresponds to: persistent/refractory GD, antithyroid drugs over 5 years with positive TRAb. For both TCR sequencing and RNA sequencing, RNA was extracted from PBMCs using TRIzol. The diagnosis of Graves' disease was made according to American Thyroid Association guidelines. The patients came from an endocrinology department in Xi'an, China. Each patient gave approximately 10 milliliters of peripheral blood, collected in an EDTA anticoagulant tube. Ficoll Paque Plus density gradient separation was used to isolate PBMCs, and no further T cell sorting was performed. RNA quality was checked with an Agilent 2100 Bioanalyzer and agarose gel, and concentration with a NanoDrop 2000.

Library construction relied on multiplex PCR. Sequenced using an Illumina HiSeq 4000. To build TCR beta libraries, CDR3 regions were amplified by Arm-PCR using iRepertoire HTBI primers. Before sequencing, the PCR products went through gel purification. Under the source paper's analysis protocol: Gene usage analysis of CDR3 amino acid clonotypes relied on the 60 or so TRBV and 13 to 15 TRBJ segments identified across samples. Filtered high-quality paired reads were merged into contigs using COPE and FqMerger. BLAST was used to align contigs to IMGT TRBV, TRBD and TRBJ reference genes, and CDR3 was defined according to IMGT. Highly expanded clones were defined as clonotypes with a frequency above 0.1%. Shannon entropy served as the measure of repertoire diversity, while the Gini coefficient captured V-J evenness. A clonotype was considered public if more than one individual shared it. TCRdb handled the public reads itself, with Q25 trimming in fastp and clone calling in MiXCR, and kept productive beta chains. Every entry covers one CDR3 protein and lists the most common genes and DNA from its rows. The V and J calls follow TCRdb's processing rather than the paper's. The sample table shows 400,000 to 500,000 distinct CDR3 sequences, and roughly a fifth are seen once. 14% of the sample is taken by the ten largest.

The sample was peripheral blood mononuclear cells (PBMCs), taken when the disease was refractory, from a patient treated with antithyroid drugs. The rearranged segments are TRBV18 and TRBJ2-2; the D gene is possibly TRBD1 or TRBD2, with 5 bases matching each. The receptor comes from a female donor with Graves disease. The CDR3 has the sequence CATRGTVTGELFF. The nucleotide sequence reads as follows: TGTGCCACCCGTGGGACGGTTACCGGGGAGCTGTTTTTT. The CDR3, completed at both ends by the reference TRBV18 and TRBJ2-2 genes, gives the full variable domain NAGVMQNPRHLVRRRGQEARLRCSPMKGHSHVYWYRQLPEEGLKFMVYLQKENIIDESGMPKERFSAEFPKEGPSILRIQQVVRGDSAAYFCATRGTVTGELFFGEGSRLTVL.